This is a list of T cell receptor beta chains from one sample in a study of blood T cells in healthy people across ages. TCRdb used MiXCR to reprocess the 5' RACE reads, holding one entry per CDR3 protein. The repertoire has hundreds of thousands of distinct CDR3 sequences, 58% of them found once; the top ten carry 22%. The sequencing sample was made of blood. The receptors come from a man younger than 40 in good health. Both conserved end residues are trimmed from each CDR3. The size of a clone is reported for some rows only, either as once, few or many, or as a class for expanded clones.

CDR3 protein	J gene	V gene	clone size
ASSVNNSPLH	TRBJ1-6	TRBV7-2	NA
ASSDLTRDTEAF	TRBJ1-1	TRBV25-1	NA
ASSISVEQY	TRBJ2-7	TRBV11-1	NA
ASGEVGNEQF	TRBJ2-1	TRBV6-2/TRBV6-3	NA
ASRLTRDREPGAEKLF	TRBJ1-4	TRBV4-1	NA
ATSTGSGNQPQH	TRBJ1-5	TRBV15	few
ASSRYSGDTQY	TRBJ2-3	TRBV4-3	few
ASAQGVGADTQY	TRBJ2-3	TRBV5-1	NA
SASGQGAREKLF	TRBJ1-4	TRBV20-1	few
ASSRPQTRDEQY	TRBJ2-7	TRBV12-3/TRBV12-4	few
ASSLSQGFYNEQF	TRBJ2-1	TRBV5-1	NA
ASSPRRFAEQY	TRBJ2-7	TRBV7-2	few
ASSAGQGDYGYT	TRBJ1-2	TRBV7-9	NA
ASSLARGWPNYGYT	TRBJ1-2	TRBV5-6	NA
SAGGTALERETQY	TRBJ2-5	TRBV29-1	NA
ASSSISLGGETQY	NA	TRBV7-2	NA
ASSPSGAYEQY	TRBJ2-7	TRBV5-1	few
SAKGGLYEQY	NA	TRBV20-1	once
ASSGPIGAHQETQY	TRBJ2-5	TRBV7-9	NA
ASSSVGDRGNQETQY	NA	TRBV6-5	NA
ASSFRVGGDMQY	TRBJ2-3	TRBV12-3/TRBV12-4	NA
ASSLLGGYT	TRBJ1-2	TRBV12-3/TRBV12-4	few
ASSPRWRGTTDTQY	TRBJ2-3	TRBV11-1	few
RPCVRDRGHEQY	TRBJ2-7	TRBV29-1	few
ASSKRVGSSNSQETQY	TRBJ2-5	TRBV6-2/TRBV6-3	NA
ATSTGDQPQH	TRBJ1-5	TRBV24-1	NA
ASSLSGSFEQY	TRBJ2-4	TRBV7-2	NA
ASSPEVNTEAF	TRBJ1-1	TRBV19	once
SARIAIDTQY	TRBJ2-3	TRBV20-1	NA
SAKGFSETQY	TRBJ2-5	TRBV20-1	few
ASSSPGSHEAF	TRBJ1-1	TRBV5-1	NA
ASSELSSDTQY	TRBJ2-3	TRBV25-1	NA
ASRDQPLGTQY	TRBJ2-5	TRBV4-3	NA
SARDLTSGRANYEQY	NA	TRBV20-1	NA
ASSLGGRGLAF	TRBJ1-1	TRBV5-1	NA